What follows are 20 T cell receptor beta chains derived from one specimen sequenced in a study of graft-versus-host responses after intestinal transplantation. TCRdb keeps only in-frame clones here, not all; method: immunoSEQ multiplex PCR. The table has under 100,000 clones, roughly 90% seen once. The material was PBMCs, obtained roughly 450 days after intestinal transplant. These receptors were obtained from a human patient who received an intestinal transplant, so some T cells may come from the graft donor.

The chain joins TRBV6-5 to TRBJ1-4; TRBD1 agrees at 8 bases. The junction had 5 bases not matched to a gene; V was cut back by 6 bases and J by 5 bases. Germline lookup yields CDR1 MNHEY and CDR2 SVGAGI. This CDR3 is 14 amino acids long. CDR3: CASRQGQANEKLFF. DNA for the CDR3: TGTGCCAGCAGACAGGGACAGGCGAATGAAAAACTGTTTTTT.

Here the CDR3 reads CASSLMSGSPLHF. The CDR3 nucleotides are TGTGCCAGCAGCTTAATGTCGGGTTCACCCCTCCACTTT. V gene TRBV13 combines with J gene TRBJ1-6; D call uncertain. CDR3 length equals 13 residues. Trimming shortened V by 2 bases and J by 9 bases, and 8 bases separated the two germline ends. Looked up from germline, CDR1 is PRHDT and CDR2 is FYEKMQ (reference sequence).

The chain links TRBV5-1 to TRBJ2-7; TRBD1 might be the D (7 bases). Germline lookup yields CDR1 SGHRS and CDR2 YFSETQ. V lost 4 bases and J 4 bases, leaving 12 bases between the germline ends. This CDR3 is built from 13 residues. DNA of the CDR3: TGCGCCAGCAGCGCGGGACAGTGGTACGAGCAGTACTTC. Translation: CASSAGQWYEQYF.

The gene calls are TRBV5-7 and TRBJ1-4; TRBD1 agrees at 10 bases. TRBV5-7 is given ORF status, its function remaining uncertain. There are 17 residues in the CDR3. Trimming took 0 bases from V and 0 from J; bases not matched to a gene: 2. The CDR3 protein is CASSLGTGGATNEKLFF. CDR3 bases: TGTGCCAGCAGCTTGGGGACAGGGGGTGCAACTAATGAAAAACTGTTTTTT.

This clone was observed once. The chain recombines TRBV25-1 with TRBJ1-3; possible D gene TRBD1, 5 bases. Trimming stripped 4 bases from V and 1 base from J, with 11 bases between. The CDR3 has 15 amino acids. CDR1 and CDR2 from the germline V gene are MGHDK and SYGVNS. CDR3 sequence (DNA): TGTGCCAGCAGTGGACTCCGGGGGTCTGGAAACACCATATATTTT. As protein: CASSGLRGSGNTIYF. Combining the CDR3 with reference TRBV25-1 and TRBJ1-3 gives the whole variable domain EADIYQTPRYLVIGTGKKITLECSQTMGHDKMYWYQQDPGMELHLIHYSYGVNSTEKGDLSSESTVSRIRTEHFPLTLESARPSHTSQYLCASSGLRGSGNTIYFGEGSWLTVV.

The chain links TRBV6-5 to TRBJ1-2; 7 nucleotides line up with TRBD1. The CDR3 is 14 amino acids. The V segment lost 4 bases and the J segment 3 bases; nucleotides outside the gene matches: 5. Germline V gene sequence: CDR1 MNHEY, CDR2 SVGAGI. The CDR3 region is CASSSPTGHYGYTF. In nucleotides, the CDR3 is TGTGCCAGCAGTTCCCCGACAGGGCACTATGGCTACACCTTC.

The chain employs TRBV5-1 and TRBJ1-1; tentatively, D is TRBD1 (6 bases). The V gene lost 4 bases and the J gene lost 3 bases, with 19 bases spanning the gap. CDR1 is SGHRS, CDR2 YFSETQ, per germline. CDR3 length: 16 amino acids. This chain's CDR3 is CASSPFGSGVDTEAFF. In DNA form, the CDR3 reads TGCGCCAGCAGCCCCTTTGGGTCAGGGGTGGACACTGAAGCTTTCTTT.

The genes are TRBV10-3 and TRBJ1-1; D might be TRBD1 (5 bases). Trimming removed 2 bases at V and 1 base at J, with 11 bases between. There are 15 residues in the CDR3. Germline lookup yields CDR1 ENHRY and CDR2 SYGVKD. The CDR3 is CAISEEGRRNTEAFF. In DNA, the CDR3 is TGTGCCATCAGTGAGGAGGGACGTCGGAACACTGAAGCTTTCTTT.

V usage is TRBV2 and J usage is TRBJ1-5; maybe TRBD1 (5 bases). V gave up 3 bases and J gave up 5 bases, with 11 bases separating them. The germline CDR1 and CDR2 sequences are SNHLY and FYNNEI. This CDR3 comprises 14 residues. CDR3 loop: CASSDYGDYQPQHF. CDR3 bases: TGTGCCAGCAGTGATTATGGGGACTATCAGCCCCAGCATTTT.

V and J are TRBV13 and TRBJ2-7; perhaps D is TRBD1 or TRBD2 (5 bases each). Trimming cost V 5 bases and J 8 bases, with 19 bases left between them. The CDR3 spans 14 residues. Germline V CDR1 and CDR2: PRHDT, FYEKMQ (reference sequence). Written as DNA, the CDR3 is TGTGCCAGCAGCAATACGAGGGACCTCCTCAAGCAGTACTTC. Protein product: CASSNTRDLLKQYF.

V usage is TRBV10-3 and J usage is TRBJ1-2, with D maybe TRBD1 (6 bases). The germline V and J ends were trimmed by 6 bases and 3 bases, with 11 bases remaining between them. The germline CDR1 and CDR2 sequences are ENHRY and SYGVKD. This CDR3 is built from 13 residues. The CDR3 bases are TGTGCCATCAGCCCGGACAGAGACTATGGCTACACCTTC. Translation: CAISPDRDYGYTF.

The chain is built from TRBV19 and TRBJ1-1, with D perhaps matching TRBD1 (6 bases). This CDR3 is 14 amino acids long. The germline V gene encodes CDR1 LNHDA and CDR2 SQIVND (reference sequence). The ends were cut back, 5 bases at V and 1 base at J, with 11 bases in the middle. DNA of the CDR3: TGTGCCAGTAGTCCGCGGACAGCGAACACTGAAGCTTTCTTT. Residues: CASSPRTANTEAFF.

The V call is TRBV11-1, the J call TRBJ2-1; the D gene is possibly TRBD2 (5 bases). Between the trimmed V and J ends, which lost 6 bases and 9 bases, there was a span of 9 bases. Per the germline V gene, CDR1 is SGHAT and CDR2 is FQDESV (reference sequence). This CDR3 comprises 11 residues. The CDR3 DNA is TGTGCCAGCAGTATCGAGGGTGAGCAGTTCTTC. The encoded protein is CASSIEGEQFF.

The chain is built from TRBV13 and TRBJ2-3, with D possibly TRBD2 on 5 matching bases. Germline lookup yields CDR1 PRHDT and CDR2 FYEKMQ (reference sequence). This CDR3 spans 16 amino acids. The V end lost 0 bases, the J end lost 6 bases, and 16 bases lay between the germline ends. The CDR3: CASSLGRASIMDTQYF. The CDR3 DNA reads as TGTGCCAGCAGCTTAGGCCGGGCTAGCATTATGGATACGCAGTATTTT.

The chain is built from TRBV5-1 and TRBJ2-5; D assignment may be TRBD1 or TRBD2 (7 bases each). Germline CDR1 is SGHRS and CDR2 is YFSETQ. This CDR3 is built from 14 residues. Trimming removed 2 bases from V and 5 bases from J, with 13 bases in between. In nucleotides, the CDR3 is TGCGCCAGCAGCTTACCAGGGGGGGAGGAGACCCAGTACTTC. Translated: CASSLPGGEETQYF. The entire variable domain, with the rest obtained from reference TRBV5-1 and TRBJ2-5, is as follows: KAGVTQTPRYLIKTRGQQVTLSCSPISGHRSVSWYQQTPGQGLQFLFEYFSETQRNKGNFPGRFSGRQFSNSRSEMNVSTLELGDSALYLCASSLPGGEETQYFGPGTRLLVL.

The rearrangement joins TRBV27 to TRBJ1-4; maybe TRBD1 (6 bases). Germline V gene data show CDR1 as MNHEY and CDR2 as SMNVEV (reference sequence). Trimming left V 4 bases short and J 11 bases short, with 17 bases between. The CDR3 has 14 residues. The CDR3 coding sequence is TGTGCCAGCAGTTCGAAAGGGGGGGACGGGAAACTGTTTTTT. It translates to CASSSKGGDGKLFF.

The V call is TRBV15, the J call TRBJ1-5; perhaps TRBD1 as D (6 bases). The CDR3 spans 15 residues. Germline assignment: CDR1 LNHNV and CDR2 YYDKDF (reference sequence). With 1 base removed from V and 5 bases from J, the gap between germline ends came to 12 bases. CDR3 loop: CATSRVPRGDQPQHF. The CDR3 bases are TGTGCCACCAGCAGAGTTCCGAGGGGGGATCAGCCCCAGCATTTT.

The J gene is TRBJ2-5, the V gene TRBV7-9; 8 bases are shared with TRBD2. With 5 bases clipped from V and 5 bases from J, the junction kept 10 bases outside the gene matches. The germline V gene has CDR1 SEHNR and CDR2 FQNEAQ (reference sequence). CDR3 length: 15 amino acids. This CDR3 is CASSPPTSEVETQYF. The CDR3 DNA reads as TGTGCCAGCAGCCCCCCGACTAGCGAAGTTGAGACCCAGTACTTC. The whole variable domain, filled in from reference TRBV7-9 and TRBJ2-5, reads DTGVSQNPRHKITKRGQNVTFRCDPISEHNRLYWYRQTLGQGPEFLTYFQNEAQLEKSRLLSDRFSAERPKGSFSTLEIQRTEQGDSAMYLCASSPPTSEVETQYFGPGTRLLVL.

The V gene is TRBV10-3, the J gene TRBJ2-7; 7 bases are a match to TRBD1. Trimming took 5 bases from V and 2 from J; bases not matched to a gene: 6. The CDR3 consists of 14 residues. CDR1 and CDR2 from the germline V gene are ENHRY and SYGVKD. The CDR3 protein is CAISRGQQTYEQYF. The DNA of the CDR3 is TGTGCCATCAGTCGGGGACAGCAGACCTACGAGCAGTACTTC.

The CDR3 coding sequence is TGCGCCAGCAGCCTTCGGACAGGGGCCTACGAGCAGTACTTC. It yields the protein CASSLRTGAYEQYF. V and J are TRBV5-1 and TRBJ2-7; 9 nucleotides match TRBD1. CDR3 length: 14 residues. CDR1 and CDR2 from the germline V gene are SGHRS and YFSETQ. The ends lost 4 bases at V and 2 bases at J; junction bases unmatched: 4.